This TCR beta chain appears in the sequencing data of a study of blood T cell repertoires in COVID-19. Study-wide background: Sources were T cells, B-cell-depleted T cells, or PBMCs; the material itself was cDNA or gDNA.

Only in-frame clones appear in the TCRdb table, and some are missing; sequencing was by immunoSEQ multiplex PCR. The table includes hundreds of thousands of clones, 92% detected once. Trimming stripped 5 bases from V and 6 bases from J, with 17 bases between. The CDR3 has 15 amino acids. The germline gives CDR1 LGHNT, CDR2 FRNRAP. This chain uses TRBV12-5 with TRBJ2-1; weak D call: TRBD2 (6 bases). The material sequenced was peripheral blood. The receptor comes from a man aged 55 to 70 with COVID-19, enrolled during active disease. The CDR3 region is CASGPPRTSRNEQFF. The DNA of the CDR3 is TGTGCTAGTGGTCCTCCTCGCACTAGCCGCAATGAGCAGTTCTTC.